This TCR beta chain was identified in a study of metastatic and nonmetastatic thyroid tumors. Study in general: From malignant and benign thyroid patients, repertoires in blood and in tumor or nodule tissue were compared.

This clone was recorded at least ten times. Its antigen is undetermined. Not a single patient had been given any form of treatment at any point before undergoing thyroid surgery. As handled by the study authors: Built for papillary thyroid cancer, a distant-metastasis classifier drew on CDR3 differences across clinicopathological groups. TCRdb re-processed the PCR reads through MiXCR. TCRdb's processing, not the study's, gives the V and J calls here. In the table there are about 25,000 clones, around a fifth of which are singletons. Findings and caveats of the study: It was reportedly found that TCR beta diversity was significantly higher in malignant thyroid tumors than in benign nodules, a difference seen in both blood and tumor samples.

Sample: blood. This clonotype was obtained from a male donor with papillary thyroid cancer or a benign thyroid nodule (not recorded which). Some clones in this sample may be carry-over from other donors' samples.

The CDR3 sequence is CAWSVTGRYGYTF. CDR3 sequence (DNA): TGTGCCTGGAGTGTAACGGGACGATATGGCTACACCTTC. The V and J genes are TRBV30 and TRBJ1-2; D is perhaps TRBD1 (5 bases). The CDR3 sequence is 13 residues long. V lost 0 bases and J lost 5, with 10 bases in between. Germline values: CDR1 GTSNPN, CDR2 SVGIG (reference sequence).